A single sample is the source of the 22 T cell receptor beta chains below, sequenced in a study of T-cell reconstitution after alpha-beta-depleted transplantation in children. Using unique molecular identifiers, the investigators prepared the TCRbeta library. Using its own MiXCR run on the PCR reads, TCRdb lists one record per CDR3 protein. Among around 450,000 distinct CDR3 sequences listed, around 15% were seen once. Source: PBMCs, mostly from graft donor cells, taken 360 days after TCRalphabeta/CD19-depleted stem cell transplant. The receptors come from a boy younger than two who had a stem cell transplant for Wiskott-Aldrich syndrome, so the T cells may come from the graft donor.

The rearrangement links TRBV2 to TRBJ1-5; possibly TRBD1 for D (6 bases). Germline loops: CDR1 SNHLY, CDR2 FYNNEI. V was pared by 4 bases and J by 0 bases, with 19 bases between. The CDR3 has 18 amino acids. CDR3 sequence reads: CASSGHRVLRGSNQPQHF. The CDR3 coding sequence is TGTGCCAGCAGTGGACACAGGGTCTTGAGAGGTAGCAATCAGCCCCAGCATTTT.

The CDR3 protein is CASSQDGAGGLSGELFF. The CDR3 nucleotides read TGCGCCAGCAGCCAAGACGGAGCGGGGGGGTTGTCCGGGGAGCTGTTTTTT. The chain carries TRBV4-1 and TRBJ2-2; TRBD2 aligns across 10 bases. V shed 0 bases, J shed 6 bases, and the junction held 7 bases outside the gene matches. Germline assignment: CDR1 MGHRA and CDR2 YSYEKL. The CDR3 loop spans 17 amino acids.

This chain uses TRBV12-3 or TRBV12-4 with TRBJ2-1; D tentatively fits TRBD1 or TRBD2 (5 bases each). The length of the CDR3 is 14 residues. V was pared by 2 bases and J by 7 bases, with 12 bases between. The CDR3 region has the DNA TGTGCCAGCAGTTTAAGGGACCAAGGGAATGAGCAGTTCTTC. Translated, it gives CASSLRDQGNEQFF.

CDR3 in amino acids: CSVAPLSGANVLTF. For the CDR3, the DNA is TGCAGCGTTGCCCCGCTCTCTGGGGCCAACGTCCTGACTTTC. The chain joins TRBV29-1 to TRBJ2-6; D is unresolved. This CDR3 contains 14 residues. V gave up 4 bases and J gave up 0 bases, with 7 bases separating them. The germline V gene has CDR1 SQVTM and CDR2 ANQGSEA.

This clonotype was seen a few times. The genes are TRBV6-6 and TRBJ2-7; perhaps TRBD1 as D (5 bases). The CDR3 sequence is 13 residues long. V gave up 4 bases and J gave up 6 bases, with 13 bases separating them. Germline V gene sequence: CDR1 MNHNY, CDR2 SVGAGI (reference sequence). The CDR3 is CASSLKQASEQYF. The CDR3 DNA reads as TGTGCCAGCAGTTTGAAACAGGCAAGCGAGCAGTACTTC.

This chain joins TRBV6-1 and TRBJ2-5; the D gene is possibly TRBD2 (6 bases). V dropped 5 bases and J dropped 5 bases, with 12 bases sitting between them. Germline-derived CDR1 and CDR2 are MNHNS and SASEGT. This CDR3 contains 13 residues. CDR3 sequence reads: CASSRRERETQYF. The CDR3 DNA sequence: TGTGCCAGCAGTCGGAGGGAGCGGGAGACCCAGTACTTC.

This clonotype has just a few counts. V usage is TRBV25-1 and J usage is TRBJ2-7, with 9 bases fitting TRBD1. Unmatched junction bases numbered 3, after V lost 3 bases and J lost 6 bases. The CDR3 contains 13 residues. Germline lookup yields CDR1 MGHDK and CDR2 SYGVNS. DNA of the CDR3: TGTGCCAGCAGTGAGTGGGACAGGGTCGAGCAGTACTTC. Translated, it gives CASSEWDRVEQYF.

This clonotype was detected many times. The chain joins TRBV5-1 to TRBJ2-5, with TRBD2 matching 12 bases. The trim removed 4 bases at V and 4 bases at J, leaving 2 bases unmatched. There are 14 residues in the CDR3. Germline V lookup: CDR1 SGHRS, CDR2 YFSETQ. The CDR3 loop reads CASSPLAGGETQYF. The CDR3 nucleotides read TGCGCCAGCAGCCCACTAGCGGGAGGAGAGACCCAGTACTTC.

The chain uses TRBV28 and TRBJ2-7, with D maybe TRBD2 (6 bases). The germline V gene encodes CDR1 MDHEN and CDR2 SYDVKM. V gave up 5 bases and J gave up 4 bases, with 24 bases separating them. The CDR3 runs 17 residues. The CDR3 DNA sequence: TGTGCCAGCAGTCGTATGGGGGGATACGGGGAAACATACGAGCAGTACTTC. It is translated as CASSRMGGYGETYEQYF.

V and J are TRBV21-1 and TRBJ2-7; the table's D call TRBD2 went unverified against the DNA. TRBV21-1 is a listed pseudogene. The CDR3 has 9 amino acids. CDR3 protein: CASSKVKRF. The CDR3 DNA follows: TGTGCCAGCAGCAAAGTAAAGCGGTTC.

V is TRBV20-1 and J is TRBJ1-5; a possible D gene is TRBD1 (5 bases). CDR3 size: 12 residues. V was trimmed by 6 bases and J by 7 bases, leaving 13 bases between them. The germline gives CDR1 DFQATT, CDR2 SNEGSKA (reference sequence). Here the CDR3 reads CSAPWGNQPQHF. The DNA of the CDR3 is TGCAGTGCCCCTTGGGGGAACCAGCCCCAGCATTTT.

The chain joins TRBV5-1 to TRBJ2-1, with D possibly matching TRBD2 (6 bases). Deletions cut 7 bases from V and 0 bases from J, with 14 bases between. CDR1 and CDR2 from the germline V gene are SGHRS and YFSETQ. The CDR3 sequence is 15 residues long. The DNA for the CDR3 is TGCGCCAGCTCAGAGCGGGCCCACTCCTACAATGAGCAGTTCTTC. Encoded protein: CASSERAHSYNEQFF. The full variable domain, rest sourced from reference TRBV5-1 and TRBJ2-1, is KAGVTQTPRYLIKTRGQQVTLSCSPISGHRSVSWYQQTPGQGLQFLFEYFSETQRNKGNFPGRFSGRQFSNSRSEMNVSTLELGDSALYLCASSERAHSYNEQFFGPGTRLTVL.

This chain links TRBV28 with TRBJ2-1; D uncertain. This CDR3 is 17 amino acids long. Germline loops: CDR1 MDHEN, CDR2 SYDVKM. V shed 3 bases and J shed 6 bases, with 21 bases lying between them. The DNA for the CDR3 is TGTGCCAGCAGTTTTTTCAGGCTGGCAGACCCATTCAATGAGCAGTTCTTC. As protein: CASSFFRLADPFNEQFF.

The J gene is TRBJ2-1, the V gene TRBV2, with TRBD2 identical over 7 bases. Germline V gene lookup returns CDR1 SNHLY and CDR2 FYNNEI. This CDR3 contains 13 residues. With 8 bases clipped from V and 6 bases from J, the junction kept 7 bases outside the gene matches. The CDR3 sequence: CASGLEAGNEQFF. CDR3 DNA: TGTGCCAGCGGACTAGAGGCTGGCAATGAGCAGTTCTTC. Looking up the rest from reference TRBV2 and TRBJ2-1 gives the full variable domain: EPEVTQTPSHQVTQMGQEVILRCVPISNHLYFYWYRQILGQKVEFLVSFYNNEISEKSEIFDDQFSVERPDGSNFTLKIRSTKLEDSAMYFCASGLEAGNEQFFGPGTRLTVL.

V gene TRBV7-2 combines with J gene TRBJ2-3; TRBD2 matches at 9 bases. There are 15 residues in the CDR3. The J segment lost 9 bases and the V segment lost 1 base, leaving 8 bases of the junction unmatched. Germline values: CDR1 SGHTA, CDR2 FQGNSA. In DNA form, the CDR3 reads TGTGCCAGCAGCTTAGATGGCGGGGGGGCCCTCACGCAGTATTTT. It codes for CASSLDGGGALTQYF.

The sample holds many counts of this clonotype. The V and J genes are TRBV12-3 or TRBV12-4 and TRBJ2-4; maybe TRBD2 (6 bases). The CDR3 has 13 residues. Trimming took 7 bases from V and 1 from J, leaving 8 bases between them. The CDR3, as DNA: TGTGCCAGCAAGGAGGGGGCCAAAAACATTCAGTACTTC. Protein product: CASKEGAKNIQYF.

In its sample, this clonotype was seen a few times. The chain uses TRBV4-1 and TRBJ1-2; D might be TRBD1 (5 bases). The CDR3 loop spans 13 amino acids. With 0 bases removed from V and 5 bases from J, the gap between germline ends came to 7 bases. CDR1 is MGHRA, CDR2 YSYEKL, per germline. The CDR3 loop reads CASSQDREYGYTF. The DNA of the CDR3 is TGCGCCAGCAGCCAAGACAGGGAGTATGGCTACACCTTC.

This clonotype has a handful of counts. The chain is built from TRBV3-1 and TRBJ2-3, with D perhaps matching TRBD2 (5 bases). The CDR3 runs to 16 residues. Germline V gene lookup returns CDR1 LGHDT and CDR2 YNNKEL (reference sequence). V gave up 2 bases and J gave up 2 bases, with 14 bases separating them. This CDR3 reads CASSQHGIYDTDTQYF. The CDR3 coding sequence is TGTGCCAGCAGCCAACACGGGATTTATGACACAGATACGCAGTATTTT.

The chain uses TRBV14 and TRBJ2-7, with no clear D. Between the trimmed V and J ends, which lost 1 base and 5 bases, there was a span of 6 bases. The germline V gene has CDR1 SGHDN and CDR2 FVKESK. This CDR3 contains 12 residues. CDR3 loop: CASSQALHEQYF. The CDR3 DNA reads as TGTGCCAGCAGCCAAGCTTTGCACGAGCAGTACTTC.

The chain employs TRBV4-1 and TRBJ1-2; D might be TRBD1 (5 bases). From germline, CDR1 is MGHRA and CDR2 YSYEKL. The CDR3 is made up of 12 amino acids. V lost 7 bases to trimming and J lost 0 bases, with 6 bases between them. The CDR3 loop is CASMGANYGYTF. The CDR3 coding sequence is TGCGCCAGCATGGGGGCTAACTATGGCTACACCTTC.

This clonotype has more than one count but fewer than ten. V gene TRBV28 combines with J gene TRBJ2-1; D is perhaps TRBD1 (5 bases). Trimming removed 1 base from V and 5 bases from J, with 9 bases in between. Germline loops: CDR1 MDHEN, CDR2 SYDVKM. CDR3 length equals 14 residues. The CDR3 DNA reads as TGTGCCAGCAGTTTATTAACAGGTCACAATGAGCAGTTCTTC. Translated, it gives CASSLLTGHNEQFF.

There are a few counts of this clonotype. The J gene is TRBJ2-3, the V gene TRBV12-3 or TRBV12-4, with 15 bases fitting TRBD2. The CDR3 sequence is 17 residues long. V shed 5 bases, J shed 3 bases, and the junction held 6 bases outside the gene matches. In DNA form, the CDR3 reads TGTGCCAGCAGTCCAAGGACTAGCGGGAGGGAAACAGATACGCAGTATTTT. This encodes CASSPRTSGRETDTQYF.